The 20 T cell receptor beta chains below come from one sample, sequenced in a study of beta chain features in type 1 diabetes. Expressed TCRB transcripts were sequenced because the entire RNA isolate underwent reverse transcription. The data were produced by immunoSEQ multiplex PCR, yet TCRdb's version contains in-frame clones alone and is incomplete. The repertoire holds about 140,000 clones, with 8% to 13% as singletons. What was sequenced was naive CD4+ T cells from blood. The receptors shown here come from a man aged 18 to 30 in good health.

V and J are TRBV5-1 and TRBJ2-2, with 9 bases matching TRBD1. After removal of 4 bases from V and 4 bases from J, the junction contained 5 bases not matched to a gene. Germline assignment: CDR1 SGHRS and CDR2 YFSETQ. The CDR3 is 15 residues long. CDR3 in DNA: TGCGCCAGCAGCGCCGCACAGGGGGCCACCGGGGAGCTGTTTTTT. Translation: CASSAAQGATGELFF.

This clone was recorded a few times. The chain carries TRBV29-1 and TRBJ1-2, with TRBD1 matching over 7 bases. Trimming cost V 6 bases and J 5 bases; bases outside gene matches: 15. Looked up from germline, CDR1 is SQVTM and CDR2 is ANQGSEA. CDR3 length: 15 amino acids. The CDR3 sequence is CSVVLGGQGEYGYTF. CDR3 coding DNA: TGCAGCGTCGTTCTCGGTGGCCAGGGGGAATATGGCTACACCTTC.

This clone was counted a few times. The chain carries TRBV7-2 and TRBJ2-1, with D possibly matching TRBD2 (6 bases). V lost 6 bases to trimming and J lost 2 bases, with 14 bases between them. The germline gives CDR1 SGHTA, CDR2 FQGNSA. CDR3 length: 15 residues. The CDR3 bases are TGTGCCAGCAGGACTGGAGGGTCGGCCTACAATGAGCAGTTCTTC. Protein product: CASRTGGSAYNEQFF. Drawing the rest from reference TRBV7-2 and TRBJ2-1, the complete variable domain is GAGVSQSPSNKVTEKGKDVELRCDPISGHTALYWYRQSLGQGLEFLIYFQGNSAPDKSGLPSDRFSAERTGGSVSTLTIQRTQQEDSAVYLCASRTGGSAYNEQFFGPGTRLTVL.

This clone came up a few times. J is TRBJ1-4 and V is TRBV9; maybe TRBD1 (5 bases). There are 15 residues in the CDR3. Germline values: CDR1 SGDLS, CDR2 YYNGEE. Trimming took 3 bases from V and 4 from J, leaving 13 bases between them. CDR3 nucleotides: TGTGCCAGCAGCGCCCGACAGAATGATAATGAAAAACTGTTTTTT. Protein: CASSARQNDNEKLFF.

The chain uses TRBV9 and TRBJ2-5, with 7 bases aligning to TRBD2. V dropped 1 base and J dropped 1; count of bases not matched to a gene: 4. Germline CDR1 SGDLS, CDR2 YYNGEE. The CDR3 has 15 residues. The CDR3 DNA is TGTGCCAGCAGCGTACGATGGGGGGGCCAAGAGACCCAGTACTTC. This encodes CASSVRWGGQETQYF.

This clone came up a few times. The J gene is TRBJ1-4, the V gene TRBV18; 10 bases are shared with TRBD1. V lost 1 base to trimming and J lost 7 bases; unmatched junction nucleotides: 3. CDR3 length: 15 residues. The germline CDR1 and CDR2 sequences are KGHSH and LQKENI. CDR3 coding DNA: TGTGCCAGCTCACCACAAGGGACAGGGGTTGAAAAACTGTTTTTT. Translation gives CASSPQGTGVEKLFF.

The chain combines TRBV19 with TRBJ1-5; 7 nucleotides agree with TRBD1. Germline values: CDR1 LNHDA, CDR2 SQIVND (reference sequence). After removal of 7 bases from V and 8 bases from J, the junction contained 8 bases not matched to a gene. CDR3 length equals 13 residues. The CDR3 sequence: CASTDRVRKPQHF. The CDR3 nucleotides read TGTGCCAGTACCGACAGGGTTAGAAAGCCCCAGCATTTT.

This clone came up a few times. The genes are TRBV11-2 and TRBJ2-2, with TRBD1 identical over 7 bases. In germline, CDR1 is SGHAT, CDR2 FQNNGV. J lost 5 bases, V lost 6 bases, and 12 bases had no gene match. The length of the CDR3 is 16 residues. CDR3 DNA: TGTGCCAGCAGTCAAGCGAGGGGGCAGAGGACCGGGGAGCTGTTTTTT. This translates into CASSQARGQRTGELFF.

In its sample, this clone was seen a few times. This chain uses TRBV19 with TRBJ2-3, with TRBD2 matching 12 bases. CDR3 length: 17 amino acids. Per the germline V gene, CDR1 is LNHDA and CDR2 is SQIVND (reference sequence). The junction had 7 bases not matched to a gene; V was cut back by 5 bases and J by 1 base. The CDR3 reads CASSLSSGGAGTDTQYF. CDR3 DNA: TGTGCCAGTAGTTTGTCTAGCGGGGGGGCCGGCACAGATACGCAGTATTTT.

This clone was detected ten times or more. The chain uses TRBV5-6 and TRBJ2-3; 7 nucleotides match TRBD1. CDR1 SGHDT and CDR2 YYEEEE come from the germline V gene. Unmatched junction bases numbered 4, after V lost 5 bases and J lost 7 bases. The CDR3 is 12 amino acids. CDR3 coding DNA: TGTGCCAGCAGTCCGACAGGGAATACGCAGTATTTT. Residues: CASSPTGNTQYF.

The chain recombines TRBV18 with TRBJ2-7; tentative D call: TRBD2 (6 bases). Trimming left V 2 bases short and J 2 bases short, with 10 bases between. The CDR3 covers 14 residues. Germline lookup yields CDR1 KGHSH and CDR2 LQKENI. This chain's CDR3 is CASSPGRDAYEQYF. The CDR3 DNA is TGTGCCAGCTCACCAGGGCGGGACGCCTACGAGCAGTACTTC.

This clone was observed a few times. The V gene is TRBV10-3, the J gene TRBJ1-6, with D unresolved. Germline-derived CDR1 and CDR2 are ENHRY and SYGVKD. Trimming pared 11 bases from V and 6 bases from J, leaving 17 bases between. The CDR3 is 14 amino acids. The CDR3 DNA reads as TGTGCCGCGGCCGCCCTGACGGGTAATTCACCCCTCCACTTT. Encoded protein: CAAAALTGNSPLHF.

This clone was seen a handful of times. The rearrangement uses TRBV7-2 and TRBJ1-5; D possibly corresponds to TRBD1 (5 bases). Trimming left V 1 base short and J 6 bases short, with 10 bases between. The CDR3 spans 14 residues. CDR1 and CDR2 (germline): SGHTA, FQGNSA. The DNA for the CDR3 is TGTGCCAGCAGCTTAGGACAGCCGGGTCAGCCCCAGCATTTT. It specifies CASSLGQPGQPQHF.

This clone turned up a few times. J is TRBJ2-7 and V is TRBV28, with D maybe TRBD2 (6 bases). From germline, CDR1 is MDHEN and CDR2 SYDVKM. V shed 7 bases and J shed 4 bases, with 14 bases lying between them. The length of the CDR3 is 13 residues. The CDR3 protein is CASKNGGLYEQYF. The CDR3 region has the DNA TGTGCCAGCAAGAACGGGGGATTATACGAGCAGTACTTC.

Ten or more counts support this clone. The V call is TRBV29-1, the J call TRBJ1-1; D is unresolved. This CDR3 has 11 amino acids. The V gene's germline CDR1 is SQVTM and CDR2 ANQGSEA. Between the trimmed V and J ends, which lost 2 bases and 8 bases, there was a span of 9 bases. DNA for the CDR3: TGCAGCGTTGAACAGGCAAAAGAAGCTTTCTTT. Translating it yields CSVEQAKEAFF.

The sample holds a few counts of this clone. The chain joins TRBV18 to TRBJ2-5; D is unclear. The CDR3 runs to 13 residues. V was pared by 0 bases and J by 4 bases, with 6 bases between. Germline V gene lookup returns CDR1 KGHSH and CDR2 LQKENI. CDR3 region: CASSPPSIETQYF. CDR3 nucleotides: TGTGCCAGCTCACCACCTTCCATAGAGACCCAGTACTTC.

The chain joins TRBV28 to TRBJ1-1; D perhaps matches TRBD1 (5 bases). Germline values: CDR1 MDHEN, CDR2 SYDVKM. V was shortened by 3 bases and J by 3 bases, with 11 bases between the two germline ends. The CDR3 extends over 14 amino acids. The CDR3 region is CASSLAGSDTEAFF. The CDR3 DNA reads as TGTGCCAGCAGTTTGGCAGGGTCGGACACTGAAGCTTTCTTT.

There are a few counts of this clone. The V call is TRBV7-2, the J call TRBJ1-5; possibly TRBD1 for D (5 bases). CDR1 and CDR2 (germline): SGHTA, FQGNSA. Trimming stripped 5 bases from V and 8 bases from J, with 13 bases between. The CDR3 extends over 13 amino acids. The CDR3 protein is CASSPNQGEPQHF. DNA of the CDR3: TGTGCCAGCAGCCCCAATCAGGGTGAGCCCCAGCATTTT.

This sequence joins TRBV11-2 and TRBJ1-4; D perhaps matches TRBD1 (5 bases). CDR1 and CDR2 (germline): SGHAT, FQNNGV. The CDR3 contains 14 residues. Trimming pared 1 base from V and 7 bases from J, leaving 10 bases between. The CDR3 reads CASSLGGGGEKLFF. The CDR3 bases are TGTGCCAGCAGCTTAGGGGGCGGGGGTGAAAAACTGTTTTTT.

Here the CDR3 reads CSVGTGTGGLSPLHF. DNA of the CDR3: TGCAGCGTTGGTACTGGGACAGGGGGCCTTTCACCCCTCCACTTT. The chain links TRBV29-1 to TRBJ1-6; 12 bases align to TRBD1. V lost 4 bases, J lost 9 bases, and 7 bases stayed unmatched. CDR3 length: 15 amino acids. The germline V gene has CDR1 SQVTM and CDR2 ANQGSEA. Using reference TRBV29-1 and TRBJ1-6 for the parts outside the CDR3, the full variable domain is SAVISQKPSRDICQRGTSLTIQCQVDSQVTMMFWYRQQPGQSLTLIATANQGSEATYESGFVIDKFPISRPNLTFSTLTVSNMSPEDSSIYLCSVGTGTGGLSPLHFGNGTRLTVT.